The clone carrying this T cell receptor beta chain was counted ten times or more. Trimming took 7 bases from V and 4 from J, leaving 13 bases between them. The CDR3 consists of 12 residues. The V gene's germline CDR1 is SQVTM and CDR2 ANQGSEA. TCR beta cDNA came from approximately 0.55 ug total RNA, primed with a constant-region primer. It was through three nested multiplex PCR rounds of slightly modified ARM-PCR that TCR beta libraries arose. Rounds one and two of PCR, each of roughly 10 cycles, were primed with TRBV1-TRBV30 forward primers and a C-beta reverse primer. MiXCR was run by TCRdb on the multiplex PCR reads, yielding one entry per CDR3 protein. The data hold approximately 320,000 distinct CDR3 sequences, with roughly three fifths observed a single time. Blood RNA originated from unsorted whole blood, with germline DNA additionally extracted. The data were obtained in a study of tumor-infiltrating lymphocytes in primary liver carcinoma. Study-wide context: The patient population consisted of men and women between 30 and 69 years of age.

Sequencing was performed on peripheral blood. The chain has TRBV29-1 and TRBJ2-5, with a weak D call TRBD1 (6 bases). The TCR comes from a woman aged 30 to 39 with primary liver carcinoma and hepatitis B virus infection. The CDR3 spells CSAWTRGETQYF. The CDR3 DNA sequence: TGCAGCGCGTGGACCAGGGGAGAGACCCAGTACTTC.